This T cell receptor (beta chain) was identified during a study of PD-1 blockade in classical Hodgkin lymphoma. Study conclusions and caveats: CD4+ TCR diversity rose significantly by C4D1, and CD8+ TCR diversity did not. The causes of the repertoire differences, possibly disease activity or prior therapy, remain undefined. When set against healthy donors, newly diagnosed patients were reported to show lower baseline TCR diversity.

Profiling relied on immunoSEQ multiplex PCR, and the TCRdb table lists in-frame clones only, not all of them. This sample has about 100,000 clones, with about 89% found just once. Autologous stem cell transplantation was followed by relapse in every patient, and brentuximab vedotin exposure varied. Concerning this clone itself: Its antigen is unknown.

The CDR3 consists of 16 residues. The V and J ends lost 1 base and 0 bases respectively, with 13 bases between them. Germline-derived CDR1 and CDR2 are SGHAT and FQNNGV. The chain couples TRBV11-2 to TRBJ2-7; no firm D call. The receptor was isolated from a human donor with classical Hodgkin lymphoma. Source: peripheral blood mononuclear cells (PBMCs), taken before the second cycle of nivolumab. The CDR3 protein is CASSLGRWTGSYEQYF. The CDR3 coding sequence is TGTGCCAGCAGCTTAGGGCGCTGGACGGGCTCCTACGAGCAGTACTTC.